This T cell receptor (beta chain) is from a study of graft-versus-host responses after intestinal transplantation. About the research overall: Recipients had transplants, and these were multivisceral, liver-intestinal, or isolated intestinal. Anti-thymocyte globulin induction preceded two to four years of tacrolimus and steroid maintenance in all recipients.

Time point defined: postoperative day 105 after intestinal transplantation (dayNNNN = postoperative day). Intraepithelial lymphocytes and lamina propria lymphocytes were released through processing of graft tissue. Profiling relied on immunoSEQ multiplex PCR, and the TCRdb table lists in-frame clones only, not all of them. This table holds approximately 3,500 clones, 65% to 85% found once. The CDR3 consists of 18 residues. Trimming removed 0 bases from V and 0 bases from J; junction bases left unmatched: 8. CDR1 is LGHNA, CDR2 YSLEER, per germline. Points from the study as a whole: GvH clones appeared in recipient marrow, some first in ileum or blood.

Comment on this clone: Its antigen is still unknown.

V gene TRBV4-3 combines with J gene TRBJ2-3; 8 bases agree with TRBD2. The clonotype comes from a human patient who received an intestinal transplant, so some T cells may come from the graft donor. Sample: ileum tissue, taken 105 days after intestinal transplantation. The CDR3 is CASSQDLAGGGSTDTQYF. CDR3 DNA: TGCGCCAGCAGCCAAGATTTAGCTGGCGGGGGGAGCACAGATACGCAGTATTTT.